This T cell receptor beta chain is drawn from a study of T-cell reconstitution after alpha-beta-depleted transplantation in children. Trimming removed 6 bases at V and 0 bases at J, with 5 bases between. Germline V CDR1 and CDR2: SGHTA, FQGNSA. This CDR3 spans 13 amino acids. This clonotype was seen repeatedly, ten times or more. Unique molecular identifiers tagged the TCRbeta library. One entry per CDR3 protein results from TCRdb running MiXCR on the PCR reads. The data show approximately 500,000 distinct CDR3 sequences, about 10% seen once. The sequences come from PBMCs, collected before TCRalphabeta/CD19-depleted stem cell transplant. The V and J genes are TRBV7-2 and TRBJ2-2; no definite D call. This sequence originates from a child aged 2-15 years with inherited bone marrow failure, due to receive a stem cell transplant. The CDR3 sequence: CASSFTNTGELFF. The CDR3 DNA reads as TGTGCCAGCAGTTTCACGAACACCGGGGAGCTGTTTTTT.